The sequence of this TCR beta chain was determined in a study of T cells in Graves' hyperthyroidism and ophthalmopathy. Study outcomes and limitations: Blood samples included most of the expanded thyroid clonotypes exceeding 0.001.

Lactation, pregnancy, other autoimmune disease or uncontrolled infection excluded patients. Each 10 ml fresh peripheral blood draw supplied the PBMCs. This clonotype was recorded many times. Its antigen is unidentified. The CDR3 is made up of 12 amino acids. Germline CDR1 and CDR2: DFQATT and SNEGSKA (reference sequence). V was clipped by 1 base and J by 6 bases, with 10 bases between them. Amplification of TCR beta CDR3 regions used RNA as the template. The TCR CDR3 was amplified in a first-round RT-PCR using the HTBI primer set. TCRdb reanalysed the multiplex PCR reads using MiXCR and keeps one entry per CDR3 protein. The top ten clones hold 25% to 30% of a sample with 300,000 to 500,000 distinct CDR3 sequences, over 13% of them seen once.

The V call is TRBV20-1, the J call TRBJ2-7; D gene uncertain. The receptor's source is a man aged 45 to 65 with Graves' ophthalmopathy. Sequenced sample: blood. As DNA, the CDR3 is TGCAGTGCTAGAGTTTCCGGACCCGAGCAGTACTTC. Amino acid sequence: CSARVSGPEQYF.